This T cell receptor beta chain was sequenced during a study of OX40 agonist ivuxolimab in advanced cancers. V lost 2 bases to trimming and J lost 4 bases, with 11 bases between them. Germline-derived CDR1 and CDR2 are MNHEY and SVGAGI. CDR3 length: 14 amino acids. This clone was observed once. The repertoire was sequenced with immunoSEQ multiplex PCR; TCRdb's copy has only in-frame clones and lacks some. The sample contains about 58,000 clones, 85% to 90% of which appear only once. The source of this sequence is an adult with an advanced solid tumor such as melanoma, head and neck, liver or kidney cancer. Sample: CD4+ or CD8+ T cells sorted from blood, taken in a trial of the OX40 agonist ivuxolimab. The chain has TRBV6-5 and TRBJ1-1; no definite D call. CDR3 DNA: TGTGCCAGCAGTTACGCCAGAGAAAGCACTGAAGCTTTCTTT. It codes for CASSYARESTEAFF.